This TCR beta chain was obtained from a study of post-analysis software for immune sequencing data. Libraries were made from TCR beta cDNA, and they carried unique molecular identifiers. TCRdb passed the PCR reads through MiXCR, listing each CDR3 protein once. The sample shows 400,000 to 500,000 distinct CDR3 sequences, approximately 38% of them seen only once. Findings of the study overall: Strong co-clustering by F measure linked samples that shared a preparation batch. In patients, about five TRBV segments were more frequent than in controls, with TRBV5-6, TRBV5-1 and TRBV20-1 among them.

For this clonotype: Its antigen is not known.

Trimming removed 0 bases at V and 0 bases at J, with 13 bases between. The CDR3 covers 17 residues. The germline CDR1 and CDR2 sequences are SGHTS and YDEGEE. V and J are TRBV5-8 and TRBJ1-5; the D is unclear. This receptor was identified in a girl aged 2 to 9 with multiple sclerosis. The specimen sequenced was blood. The CDR3 DNA reads as TGTGCCAGCAGCTTGGGGACCGCGGGCCCTAGCAATCAGCCCCAGCATTTT. Translation: CASSLGTAGPSNQPQHF. The variable domain in full, completed from reference TRBV5-8 and TRBJ1-5, reads EAGVTQSPTHLIKTRGQQATLRCSPISGHTSVYWYQQALGLGLQFLLWYDEGEERNRGNFPPRFSGRQFPNYSSELNVNALELEDSALYLCASSLGTAGPSNQPQHFGDGTRLSIL.